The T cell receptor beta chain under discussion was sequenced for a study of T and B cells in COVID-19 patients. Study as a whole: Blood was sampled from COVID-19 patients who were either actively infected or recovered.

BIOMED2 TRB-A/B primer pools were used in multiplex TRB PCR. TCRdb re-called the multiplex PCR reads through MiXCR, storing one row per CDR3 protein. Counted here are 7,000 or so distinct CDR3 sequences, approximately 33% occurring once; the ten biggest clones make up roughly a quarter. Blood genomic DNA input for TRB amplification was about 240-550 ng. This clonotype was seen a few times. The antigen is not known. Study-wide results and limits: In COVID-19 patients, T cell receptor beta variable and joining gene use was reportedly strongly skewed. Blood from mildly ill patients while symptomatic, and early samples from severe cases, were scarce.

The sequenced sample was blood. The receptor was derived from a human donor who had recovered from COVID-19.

In DNA, the CDR3 is TGTGCCAGCAGCTTGGGGACAGGGTATGGCTACACCTTC. Translation: CASSLGTGYGYTF. V and J are TRBV5-5 and TRBJ1-2; 8 nucleotides align to TRBD1. CDR1 and CDR2 from the germline V gene are SGHKS and YYEKEE (reference sequence). J lost 5 bases, V lost 0 bases, and 0 bases had no gene match. The CDR3 runs 13 residues.